The T cell receptor beta chain described here comes from a study of blood T cell repertoires in COVID-19 (dated by TCRdb to about 2020). For the wider study: Collaborator samples came from the United States, Italy and Spain and covered acute and convalescent phases of COVID-19. The material from the prospective study consisted of cDNA or gDNA derived from T cells, B-cell-depleted T cells, or PBMCs. Deeply sampled blood TCRbeta repertoires from subjects exposed to, actively infected with, or recovered from COVID-19 were included in the dataset. The repertoires were released in a freely available public database meant as a resource for research on the immune response to SARS-CoV-2. The samples were drawn from the first 160 participants of the ongoing ImmuneRACE study and from under 1,500 subjects provided by 6 global collaborators. A de-identified subject ID, COVID-19 status, age in years and sex were almost always included in the sample metadata. Where available, HLA class I and class II types were taken from metadata supplied by the sample provider and were not determined by assay-based typing. Broad study findings and their caveats: The quantity of clinical and demographic metadata differed by source and by participant and was supplied without curation.

As for this clone: Its antigen target is currently unknown. Qualities for individual bases were not recorded, and no much larger clone is one base off.

The collaborating institutions used their own protocols to collect whole blood in K2EDTA tubes. For TCRbeta analysis, collaborators shipped samples as frozen whole blood, isolated PBMCs, or DNA extracted from either of those sample types. V is pared back by 7 bases and J by 1 base, with 13 bases lying between the germline termini. Inclusive of the bounding cysteine and phenylalanine, the CDR3 is 14 residues long. The kept DNA is CDR3 alone, 42 bases in frame from the first base. Reading the germline V gene gives CDR1 MNHEY and CDR2 SVGAGI. TCRbeta CDR3 regions were amplified from genomic DNA using the immunoSEQ Assay, a bias-controlled multiplex PCR. As for the authors' bioinformatics: The number of nucleated cells in each sample was estimated from the amplification of reference gene primers within the assay. To quantify the absolute abundance of each unique TCRbeta CDR3 rearrangement, sequence reads were collapsed and filtered. Productive Simpson clonality was computed per sample as the square root of Simpson's diversity index over productive rearrangements. TCRdb provides this immuneACCESS table in a form limited to in-frame rearrangements. Some clones are lacking; in checked studies, under half of them reflect an unresolved V gene, and why the rest are absent is not known. That table supplies the V and J calls and clone size; D and trimming were determined from the DNA. A total of roughly 100,000 clones appear in this sample, roughly 79% of them only once. 8% to 10% of the sample is taken by the ten largest.

This chain joins TRBV6-5 to TRBJ1-1; a confident D gene designation cannot be given. The sample comprised peripheral blood. The receptor was isolated from a woman aged 65 to 85 with acute or convalescent COVID-19. The CDR3 region: CASTSSRENTEAFF. The nucleotide sequence is TGTGCCAGCACCTCAAGCCGGGAGAACACTGAAGCTTTCTTT.